This T cell receptor (beta chain) is from a study of blood T cells in healthy people across ages. Study-wide findings and caveats: TCR beta diversity tracked closely with naive T cell percentage.

The use of a sample-barcoded 5' primer and a J-beta primer mix characterized a second PCR of about 6 to 12 cycles. Through a template-switch adaptor with 12 random nucleotides, each cDNA molecule received a tag. TCRdb redid the calling of the 5' RACE reads with MiXCR, one entry per CDR3 protein. This repertoire shows more than 1.4 million distinct CDR3 sequences, 42% found once; its top ten account for 7.9%. Every sample gave at least 5 micrograms of total RNA when it was extracted. Worth noting for this clonotype: No antigen is known for it.

V gave up 4 bases and J gave up 6 bases; unmatched junction bases: 3. The CDR3 is 11 amino acids. Germline values: CDR1 DFQATT, CDR2 SNEGSKA (reference sequence). Sequences were obtained from blood. The rearrangement uses TRBV20-1 and TRBJ2-7, with 7 bases that match TRBD1. The source of this sequence is a woman aged 18-35 years in good health. CDR3 amino acids: CSATDRSEQYF. The CDR3 bases are TGCAGTGCTACGGACAGGAGCGAGCAGTACTTC.